Here is one TCR beta chain with its context. This record comes from a study of T cell changes during pregnancy in multiple sclerosis. Assay: immunoSEQ multiplex PCR; the TCRdb copy retains only in-frame clones and omits some. The data show about 68,000 clones, roughly nine tenths seen once. The CDR3 is 15 residues long. V shed 3 bases and J 3 bases; nucleotides not matched to a gene: 4. In germline, CDR1 is KGHSH, CDR2 LQKENI. The chain couples TRBV18 to TRBJ2-7; 11 positions agree with TRBD2. The sequencing used peripheral blood, collected in the second trimester of pregnancy. This receptor was identified in a female donor with multiple sclerosis, enrolled in a pregnancy study. The CDR3 DNA sequence: TGTGCCAGCTCACCCACCGGGACTAGCGGCTACGAGCAGTACTTC. It translates to CASSPTGTSGYEQYF.